These 25 T cell receptor beta chains were sequenced from one sample in a study of tumor and adjacent non-tumor tissue in lung cancer. TCRbeta libraries were built with three rounds of nested PCR, modified from ARM-PCR. TCRdb itself ran the multiplex PCR reads through MiXCR, one entry per CDR3 protein. The table lists approximately 90,000 distinct CDR3 sequences, about three fifths of them singletons. The template was RNA from unsorted bulk tissue. The sample consisted of lung tumor tissue. The receptors come from a man between 65 and 85 years old with non-small cell lung cancer.

The rearrangement links TRBV11-3 to TRBJ1-1; a possible D gene is TRBD1 (6 bases). CDR3 length: 16 residues. Germline values: CDR1 SGHNT, CDR2 YENEEA. V dropped 5 bases and J dropped 0 bases, with 16 bases sitting between them. Written as DNA, the CDR3 is TGTGCCAGCAGCCACTGCGGGACATGTATGAACACTGAAGCTTTCTTT. This sequence encodes CASSHCGTCMNTEAFF. The whole variable domain, remainder taken from reference TRBV11-3 and TRBJ1-1, is EAGVVQSPRYKIIEKKQPVAFWCNPISGHNTLYWYLQNLGQGPELLIRYENEEAVDDSQLPKDRFSAERLKGVDSTLKIQPAELGDSAVYLCASSHCGTCMNTEAFFGQGTRLTVV.

On this clonotype itself: Mismatch with germline at one junction end may stem from a read error. The rearrangement joins TRBV4-2 to TRBJ2-3; 8 nucleotides agree with TRBD2. In germline, CDR1 is LGHNA, CDR2 YNFKEQ. This CDR3 comprises 16 residues. The CDR3 DNA is TGTGCCAGCGGCCAAGGCCGGGGGGGGGGCGCAGATACGCAGTATTTT. This encodes CASGQGRGGGADTQYF.

Concerning this clonotype: This clone may be a read error of a much larger clone one base away. This chain's CDR3 is CSVDPGGSSTDTQYF. DNA of the CDR3: TGCAGTGTTGACCCCGGGGGGTCCAGCACAGATACGCAGTATTTT. This rearrangement joins TRBV20-1 to TRBJ2-3; 7 bases match TRBD2. The CDR3 has 15 amino acids. The ends lost 7 bases at V and 0 bases at J; junction bases unmatched: 10. Germline V gives CDR1 DFQATT, CDR2 SNEGSKA (reference sequence).

Concerning this clonotype itself: It may be a read error: a sequence one base away is much more abundant. The rearrangement uses TRBV28 and TRBJ2-6; D is perhaps TRBD1 (7 bases). Looked up from germline, CDR1 is MDHEN and CDR2 is SYDVKM. This CDR3 is built from 18 residues. The CDR3 spells CASRRDSPVGSGANILTF. The CDR3 region has the DNA TGTGCCAGCAGGCGGGACAGCCCGGTTGGCTCTGGGGCCAACATCCTGACTTTC.

In its sample, this clonotype was seen once. At one boundary the junction diverges from the germline segment, which might be a read error. This sequence joins TRBV11-2 and TRBJ2-5; D is uncertain. CDR1 and CDR2 (germline): SGHAT, FQNNGV. The length of the CDR3 is 15 residues. CDR3 in amino acids: CASSLRPESQETQYF. CDR3 DNA: TGTGCCAGTAGCTTAAGACCCGAGAGTCAAGAGACCCAGTACTTC.

The rearrangement uses TRBV20-1 and TRBJ1-5, with unresolved D. Germline lookup yields CDR1 DFQATT and CDR2 SNEGSKA (reference sequence). V was trimmed by 8 bases and J by 7 bases, leaving 24 bases between them. The CDR3 totals 15 residues. The CDR3 coding sequence is TGCAGTCCTATATCGGGGATAGGGTCCCGACAGCCCCAGCATTTT. It is translated as CSPISGIGSRQPQHF.

Only a few counts were recorded for this clonotype. This chain links TRBV19 with TRBJ2-2; D may be TRBD2 (6 bases). The CDR3 spans 13 residues. Trimming removed 10 bases from V and 4 bases from J, with 13 bases in between. Per germline, CDR1 LNHDA and CDR2 SQIVND (reference sequence). The CDR3 spells CATWGRTTGELFF. The CDR3, as DNA: TGTGCCACTTGGGGGAGGACCACCGGGGAGCTGTTTTTT. Full variable domain (missing parts from reference TRBV19 and TRBJ2-2): DGGITQSPKYLFRKEGQNVTLSCEQNLNHDAMYWYRQDPGQGLRLIYYSQIVNDFQKGDIAEGYSVSREKKESFPLTVTSAQKNPTAFYLCATWGRTTGELFFGEGSRLTVL.

As to this clonotype: Germline and junction disagree at one end, which may indicate a read error. The genes are TRBV28 and TRBJ1-5; 7 positions agree with TRBD1. CDR3 length: 15 amino acids. Germline CDR1 is MDHEN and CDR2 is SYDVKM. CDR3 DNA sequence: TGTGCCAGCAGTCCGGGGGGGACAGCTAATCGGCCCCAGCATTTT. This translates into CASSPGGTANRPQHF.

A note on this clonotype: Compared with germline, one end of the junction differs, possibly owing to a read error. This chain joins TRBV5-1 and TRBJ2-1; TRBD2 might be the D (5 bases). The CDR3 spans 12 residues. Germline V gives CDR1 SGHRS, CDR2 YFSETQ. CDR3 nucleotide sequence: TGCGCCAGGAGCTCGACGGGATTCGAGCAGTTCTTC. Protein product: CARSSTGFEQFF.

With regard to this clonotype: Given a much more abundant clone one base away, this may be a read error. In this CDR3 the conserved last residue, phenylalanine or tryptophan, is missing, so a read error is likely. V is TRBV20-1 and J is TRBJ2-3; 10 bases match TRBD2. V trimming: 4 bases; J trimming: 6 bases; junction bases outside the gene matches: 4. From germline, CDR1 is DFQATT and CDR2 SNEGSKA (reference sequence). The CDR3 spans 13 residues. The CDR3 DNA reads as TGCAGTGCTACTCTAGCGGGAGTGGATACGCAGTATTTG. This gives the protein CSATLAGVDTQYL.

The sample holds many counts of this clonotype. The gene calls are TRBV7-8 and TRBJ1-1, with TRBD1 identical over 8 bases. Germline V lookup: CDR1 SGHVS, CDR2 FQNEAQ. The CDR3 totals 13 residues. The junction had 6 bases not matched to a gene; V was cut back by 6 bases and J by 6 bases. CDR3 nucleotide sequence: TGTGCCAGCAGAGGACAGGGTCAGGCTGAAGCTTTCTTT. As protein: CASRGQGQAEAFF.

Concerning this clonotype itself: With a much larger clone just one base away, this may be a read error. This likely comes from a read error, as the CDR3 has no conserved phenylalanine or tryptophan at its end. In DNA form, the CDR3 reads TGTGCCACCTGGGGCGGAGGAATGAATGAGCAGTTCCTC. The encoded protein is CATWGGGMNEQFL. V gene TRBV10-3 combines with J gene TRBJ2-1; either TRBD1 or TRBD2 may fit D (5 bases each). Germline CDR1 is ENHRY and CDR2 is SYGVKD. The germline V and J ends were trimmed by 10 bases and 7 bases, with 17 bases remaining between them. The CDR3 totals 13 residues.

As for this clonotype: The conserved phenylalanine or tryptophan is not found at the CDR3 terminus, so this likely reflects a read error. V is TRBV11-2 and J is TRBJ2-1; D call uncertain. The CDR3 is 13 residues long. The germline V gene has CDR1 SGHAT and CDR2 FQNNGV. Trimming shortened V by 7 bases and J by 4 bases, and 11 bases separated the two germline ends. CDR3 bases: TGTGCCAGCAAGAGTGGCCGGTACAATGAGCAGTTCTTA. Translated: CASKSGRYNEQFL.

This clonotype has a handful of counts. A much larger clone lies a single base off, so this may be a read error. The chain combines TRBV4-1 with TRBJ2-2; D unresolved. Trimming stripped 7 bases from V and 5 bases from J, with 17 bases between. Germline lookup yields CDR1 MGHRA and CDR2 YSYEKL. The CDR3 spans 15 residues. CDR3 in amino acids: CASNLAGSRTGELFF. The CDR3 DNA sequence: TGCGCCAGCAACCTCGCTGGGTCTAGAACCGGGGAGCTGTTTTTT.

Turning to this clonotype: Its ends do not fully match the called genes, so a read error is possible. This chain links TRBV11-2 with TRBJ2-1, with 10 nucleotides matching TRBD2. The CDR3 extends over 18 amino acids. CDR1 is SGHAT and CDR2 is FQNNGV in the germline V gene. The CDR3 DNA is TGTGTCAGCAGCTCGCTACTAGCGGGGTGCCCTGCCTACAATGGGCAGTTCTTC. It codes for CVSSSLLAGCPAYNGQFF.

The rearrangement uses TRBV5-1 and TRBJ2-7; D might be TRBD2 (6 bases). The CDR3 is 16 amino acids. Germline CDR1 is SGHRS and CDR2 is YFSETQ. The germline V and J ends were trimmed by 4 bases and 0 bases, with 17 bases remaining between them. CDR3 amino acids: CASSANRDSRSYEQYF. CDR3 nucleotides: TGCGCCAGCAGCGCAAACCGGGACTCGCGCTCCTACGAGCAGTACTTC. Looking up the rest from reference TRBV5-1 and TRBJ2-7 gives the full variable domain: KAGVTQTPRYLIKTRGQQVTLSCSPISGHRSVSWYQQTPGQGLQFLFEYFSETQRNKGNFPGRFSGRQFSNSRSEMNVSTLELGDSALYLCASSANRDSRSYEQYFGPGTRLTVT.

The chain carries TRBV6-6 and TRBJ2-5; 7 positions match TRBD1. Germline loops: CDR1 MNHNY, CDR2 SVGAGI (reference sequence). V dropped 7 bases and J dropped 9; count of bases not matched to a gene: 11. The CDR3 runs to 13 residues. The CDR3 protein is CASTSTGLEAQYF. DNA of the CDR3: TGTGCCAGCACTTCGACAGGGTTGGAGGCCCAGTACTTC.

In its sample, this clonotype was seen many times. This sequence joins TRBV6-5 and TRBJ1-1, with D uncertain. Germline V gene lookup returns CDR1 MNHEY and CDR2 SVGAGI. The CDR3 is 13 residues long. V shed 2 bases and J shed 0 bases, with 4 bases lying between them. The CDR3 nucleotides read TGTGCCAGCAGTTACAGGCTGAACACTGAAGCTTTCTTT. It translates to CASSYRLNTEAFF.

This clonotype was picked up many times. The V gene is TRBV29-1, the J gene TRBJ1-2; D not certain. Trimming took off 5 bases at V and 4 bases at J, with 8 bases between the two ends. The CDR3 extends over 11 amino acids. Germline V gene data show CDR1 as SQVTM and CDR2 as ANQGSEA. The CDR3 DNA is TGCAGCGTTCCTGGCAGCTATGGCTACACCTTC. Protein product: CSVPGSYGYTF.

Points on this clonotype: Relative to the germline gene, one junction end is altered; a read error may explain this. The V gene is TRBV7-9, the J gene TRBJ2-1, with a weak D call TRBD1 (5 bases). Per the germline V gene, CDR1 is SEHNR and CDR2 is FQNEAQ (reference sequence). The CDR3 runs to 14 residues. The CDR3 DNA sequence: TGTGCCAGCAGGGTCCACACAGACAGCAATGACCAGTTCTTC. Amino acids: CASRVHTDSNDQFF.

Concerning this clonotype itself: The junction differs from germline at one of its ends, possibly a read error. The V call is TRBV6-5, the J call TRBJ2-5, with D possibly called TRBD1 or TRBD2 (5 bases each). CDR3 size: 16 residues. Germline V gene sequence: CDR1 MNHEY, CDR2 SVGAGI. CDR3 sequence (DNA): TGTACCAGCAGCCTAAGAGAGGGGCCAGATTGGGAGACCCTGTACTTC. The encoded protein is CTSSLREGPDWETLYF.

The chain couples TRBV4-2 to TRBJ2-7; no definite D call. V was shortened by 0 bases and J by 9 bases, with 15 bases between the two germline ends. CDR1 and CDR2 from the germline V gene are LGHNA and YNFKEQ. This CDR3 is 14 amino acids long. The CDR3 reads CASSQDLKGNWQYF. CDR3 in DNA: TGTGCCAGCAGCCAAGATCTGAAAGGGAACTGGCAGTACTTC.

About this clonotype itself: This sequence may be a read error, since a much larger clone differs from it by one base. This chain links TRBV12-3 or TRBV12-4 with TRBJ2-1; a possible D gene is TRBD2 (6 bases). Trimming took off 6 bases at V and 4 bases at J, with 16 bases between the two ends. The CDR3 length is 15 residues. The chain's CDR3 is CASRKTGDRYNEQFF. For the CDR3, the DNA is TGTGCCAGCAGAAAAACGGGGGATCGGTACAATGAGCAGTTCTTC.

Details on this clonotype: This may be a read error: a much more frequent sequence differs by one nucleotide. The chain has TRBV12-3 or TRBV12-4 and TRBJ2-7, with D maybe TRBD1 (5 bases). The CDR3 sequence is 11 residues long. The DNA of the CDR3 is TGTGTCAGCAGCCAAAGGGGCGAGCAGTACTTC. Translation: CVSSQRGEQYF.

Regarding this clonotype: At one of its ends the junction is not consistent with the germline gene, which may arise from a read error. This sequence joins TRBV11-2 and TRBJ2-1; D is possibly TRBD2 (6 bases). Germline V gene sequence: CDR1 SGHAT, CDR2 FQNNGV. The CDR3 is 15 residues long. The CDR3 spells CASSLLSGPYNGQFF. CDR3 sequence (DNA): TGTGCTAGCAGCTTACTTAGCGGACCCTACAATGGGCAGTTCTTC.